This T cell receptor beta chain was captured in a study of monozygotic twins with inflammatory bowel disease. Every TCR library used approximately 4,000 ng of total RNA. Researchers generated cDNA in eight separate reactions per sample. No DNA is given; TCRdb re-called the 5' RACE reads and lists each CDR3 protein once. The sample data list 310,000 or so distinct CDR3 sequences. Details on this clonotype: Antigen unknown.

Germline V gives CDR1 SGHNT, CDR2 YYREEE (reference sequence). The CDR3 totals 15 residues. Donors gave approximately 2.5 ml of blood apiece. Points from the study as a whole: Patient-specific immunosuppressive treatments may have made repertoires more variable.

The V gene is TRBV5-4, the J gene TRBJ2-2. The sequence derives from a human donor with ulcerative colitis or Crohn's disease, or a healthy co-twin of an affected twin (not recorded which). Specimen: blood. The CDR3 loop reads CASSLPPPNTGELFF. Full variable domain (rest looked up from reference TRBV5-4 and TRBJ2-2): ETGVTQSPTHLIKTRGQQVTLRCSSQSGHNTVSWYQQALGQGPQFIFQYYREEENGRGNFPPRFSGLQFPNYSSELNVNALELDDSALYLCASSLPPPNTGELFFGEGSRLTVL.